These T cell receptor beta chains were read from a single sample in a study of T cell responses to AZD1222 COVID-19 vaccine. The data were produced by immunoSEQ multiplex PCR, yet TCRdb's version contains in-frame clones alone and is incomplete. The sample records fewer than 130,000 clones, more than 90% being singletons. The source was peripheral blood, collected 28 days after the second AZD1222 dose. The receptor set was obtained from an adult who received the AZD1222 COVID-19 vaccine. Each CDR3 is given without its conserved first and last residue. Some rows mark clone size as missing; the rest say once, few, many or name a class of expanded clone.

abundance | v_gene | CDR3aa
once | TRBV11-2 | ASSPRTGTSKSYGYT
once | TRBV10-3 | AIRPTSAHEQF
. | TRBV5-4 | ASSRGQGEAKNIQY
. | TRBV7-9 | ASSPPSAYEQY
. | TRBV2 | ASRLSTDTQY
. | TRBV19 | ASSPRLDRQETQY
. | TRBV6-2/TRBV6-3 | ASSYPIPFGGGAKNIQY
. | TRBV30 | AWTQGAF
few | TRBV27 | ASSRQGSYEQY
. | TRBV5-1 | ASSLVSPGSYGYT
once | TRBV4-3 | ASSQTRNQPQH
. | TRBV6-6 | ASSEIRSYNSPLH
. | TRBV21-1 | ASSPIKSTGSYEQY
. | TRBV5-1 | ASSAGQGGTDTQY
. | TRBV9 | ASSVGARRGEKLF
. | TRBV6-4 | ASSDAVGTGELF
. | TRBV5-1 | ASSSDRGITEAF
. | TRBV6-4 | ASSPALQGTYEQY
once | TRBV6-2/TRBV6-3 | ASSYTGENQPQH
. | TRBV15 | ATSGPTSGNTIY
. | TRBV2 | ASKLNTEAF
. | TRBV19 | ASRDRDVKDTQY
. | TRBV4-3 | ASSQARDSNEQY
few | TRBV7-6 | ASSPGGSGNYNEQF
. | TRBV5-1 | ASSLARGTGGYT
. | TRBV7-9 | ASSSPRGLYNEQF
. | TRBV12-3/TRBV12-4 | ASSPGRLGEQY
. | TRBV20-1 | STRVGTQY
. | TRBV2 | ASSEVGRGPYGYT
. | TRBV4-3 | ASSQDGRHEQF
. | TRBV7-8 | ASSLAGRLGAPTDTQY
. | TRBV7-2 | ASSSSGTGDQPQH
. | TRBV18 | ASSPQGQGAGNTIY
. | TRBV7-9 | ASSRENSPLH
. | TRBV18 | ASSRSGTGGAKNIQY
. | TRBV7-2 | ASSPTSGGALGQF
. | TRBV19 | ASNRGLRFFYGYT
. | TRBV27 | ASSPSYNEQF
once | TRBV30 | AWRGRVLYSWGYT
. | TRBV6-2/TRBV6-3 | ASSYQLYNSYEQY
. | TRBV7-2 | ASSPGSSTDTQY
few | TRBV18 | ASSPEEIGELF
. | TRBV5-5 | ASSSRQTQETQY
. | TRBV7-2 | ASRSTSGVNTGELF
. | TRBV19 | ASNIGWRGITGELF
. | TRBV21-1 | ASSKETEGRATYEQY
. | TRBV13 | ASSAGTSYGELF
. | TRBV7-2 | ASSTQANTEAF
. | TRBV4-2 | ASSQETAPWYEQY
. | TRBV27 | ASSRGDQPQH
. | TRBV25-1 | ASRDRASGNTIY
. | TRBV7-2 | ASSLWTSGATTDTQY
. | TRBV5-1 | ASSLEGSGGSTDTQY
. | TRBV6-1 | ASSEGGLKGVANSPLH
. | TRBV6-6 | ASSPSYATNEKLF
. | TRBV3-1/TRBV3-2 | ASSLVGGAGELF
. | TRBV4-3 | ASSQARQRNEKLF
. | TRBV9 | ASSVGRARPADTQY
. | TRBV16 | ASSQFTGARAGYT
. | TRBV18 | ASSPVSGVNMNTEAF